These 23 T cell receptor beta chains share one sample of origin, sequenced in a study of blood T cell repertoires in COVID-19. Assay used: immunoSEQ multiplex PCR; TCRdb lists only in-frame clones, some missing. The sample yields about 190,000 clones, around nine tenths seen once. Sequencing used peripheral blood. Receptors originate from a man aged 70-80 years with active or convalescent COVID-19.

This chain links TRBV30 with TRBJ1-1; 7 positions match TRBD1. The CDR3 length is 10 residues. CDR1 is GTSNPN and CDR2 is SVGIG in the germline V gene (reference sequence). V lost 8 bases, J lost 4 bases, and 1 base stayed unmatched. In DNA, the CDR3 is TGTGCCGCAGGGGGCACTGAAGCTTTCTTT. It codes for CAAGGTEAFF.

The gene calls are TRBV5-1 and TRBJ2-2; 8 nucleotides agree with TRBD1. V trimming: 4 bases; J trimming: 1 base; junction bases outside the gene matches: 6. Germline values: CDR1 SGHRS, CDR2 YFSETQ. CDR3 length: 16 amino acids. The CDR3 loop is CASSPGQALNTGELFF. The DNA for the CDR3 is TGCGCCAGCAGCCCGGGACAGGCTCTGAACACCGGGGAGCTGTTTTTT.

This clone has a handful of counts. The CDR3: CATHTSGGYTF. CDR3 bases: TGTGCCACCCATACGTCGGGTGGCTACACCTTC. J is TRBJ1-2 and V is TRBV2; D uncertain. CDR3 size: 11 residues. Looked up from germline, CDR1 is SNHLY and CDR2 is FYNNEI. Trimming removed 10 bases at V and 7 bases at J, with 13 bases between.

The chain links TRBV28 to TRBJ2-7; possibly TRBD1 for D (6 bases). Germline CDR1 is MDHEN and CDR2 is SYDVKM. Trimming stripped 6 bases from V and 2 bases from J, with 14 bases between. The CDR3 runs 14 residues. The CDR3, as DNA: TGTGCCAGCAGCCACAACAGGGCCCCCTACGAGCAGTACTTC. Its protein is CASSHNRAPYEQYF.

The chain links TRBV5-1 to TRBJ2-4, with TRBD1 matching over 8 bases. CDR3 size: 14 residues. With V trimmed by 4 bases and J by 6 bases, 6 bases remained unmatched. Germline values: CDR1 SGHRS, CDR2 YFSETQ. This chain's CDR3 is CASSTAGGGNIQYF. CDR3 nucleotide sequence: TGCGCCAGCAGCACCGCAGGGGGCGGAAACATTCAGTACTTC.

V usage is TRBV18 and J usage is TRBJ2-1, with 8 positions matching TRBD1. This CDR3 comprises 16 residues. Trimming removed 4 bases from V and 3 bases from J; junction bases left unmatched: 8. Germline V gives CDR1 KGHSH, CDR2 LQKENI. CDR3 amino acids: CASSRTTGGHYNEQFF. The CDR3 nucleotides read TGTGCCAGCTCACGTACCACAGGGGGTCACTACAATGAGCAGTTCTTC. The full variable domain, completed using reference TRBV18 and TRBJ2-1, is NAGVMQNPRHLVRRRGQEARLRCSPMKGHSHVYWYRQLPEEGLKFMVYLQKENIIDESGMPKERFSAEFPKEGPSILRIQQVVRGDSAAYFCASSRTTGGHYNEQFFGPGTRLTVL.

V usage is TRBV6-5 and J usage is TRBJ1-3; D gene ambiguous. CDR1 and CDR2 from the germline V gene are MNHEY and SVGAGI. The ends were cut back, 8 bases at V and 0 bases at J, with 11 bases in the middle. This CDR3 region has 14 residues. The CDR3 protein is CASRKTASGNTIYF. CDR3 DNA sequence: TGTGCCAGCCGAAAAACTGCCTCTGGAAACACCATATATTTT.

The chain combines TRBV29-1 with TRBJ1-1, with D hard to call. Trimming pared 5 bases from V and 0 bases from J, leaving 10 bases between. Germline CDR1 and CDR2: SQVTM and ANQGSEA. The CDR3 runs to 13 residues. The CDR3 loop reads CSVRNSLNTEAFF. The CDR3, as DNA: TGCAGCGTTCGAAACAGCTTGAACACTGAAGCTTTCTTT.

The chain is built from TRBV7-9 and TRBJ1-5; TRBD1 matches 11 bases. The V gene end was trimmed by 5 bases and the J gene end by 4 bases; junction bases not matched to a gene: 4. Germline lookup yields CDR1 SEHNR and CDR2 FQNEAQ (reference sequence). CDR3 length: 15 amino acids. The CDR3 region is CASSQGQGANQPQHF. CDR3 sequence (DNA): TGTGCCAGCAGCCAAGGACAGGGGGCAAATCAGCCCCAGCATTTT.

The gene calls are TRBV4-3 and TRBJ2-2; 9 bases are a match to TRBD1. Germline trimming cut 6 bases from V and 4 bases from J; bases unmatched to any gene: 9. From germline, CDR1 is LGHNA and CDR2 YSLEER. This CDR3 region has 16 residues. The CDR3 nucleotides are TGCGCCAGCAGTTCCACAGGGGGCATGGGCACCGGGGAGCTGTTTTTT. It translates to CASSSTGGMGTGELFF.

The J gene is TRBJ1-5, the V gene TRBV30, with D hard to call. The V gene lost 2 bases and the J gene lost 5 bases, with 10 bases spanning the gap. The CDR3 sequence is 13 residues long. Germline values: CDR1 GTSNPN, CDR2 SVGIG (reference sequence). The CDR3 nucleotides read TGTGCCTGGAGTTGGTCTCGGGATCAGCCCCAGCATTTT. Encoded protein: CAWSWSRDQPQHF.

The chain recombines TRBV3-1 (or the pseudogene TRBV3-2) with TRBJ1-3, with unresolved D. CDR1 is LGHDT and CDR2 is YNNKEL in the germline V gene (reference sequence). The ends were cut back, 3 bases at V and 0 bases at J, with 9 bases in the middle. The CDR3 spans 15 residues. As DNA, the CDR3 is TGTGCCAGCAGCCAGCTATTAATCTCTGGAAACACCATATATTTT. This encodes CASSQLLISGNTIYF.

V and J are TRBV28 and TRBJ1-6; D is unclear. The V gene's germline CDR1 is MDHEN and CDR2 SYDVKM. The germline V and J ends were trimmed by 3 bases and 8 bases, with 11 bases remaining between them. The CDR3 covers 14 residues. CDR3 in amino acids: CASSFQVSYSPLHF. In DNA form, the CDR3 reads TGTGCCAGCAGTTTTCAGGTATCCTATTCACCCCTCCACTTT.

The gene calls are TRBV18 and TRBJ2-5, with D possibly TRBD1 on 6 matching bases. Trimming pared 6 bases from V and 2 bases from J, leaving 16 bases between. CDR3 length: 15 residues. CDR1 and CDR2 from the germline V gene are KGHSH and LQKENI. CDR3 sequence: CASSHRGSYQETQYF. For the CDR3, the DNA is TGTGCCAGCTCCCATAGGGGGTCATATCAAGAGACCCAGTACTTC. Looking up the rest from reference TRBV18 and TRBJ2-5 gives the full variable domain: NAGVMQNPRHLVRRRGQEARLRCSPMKGHSHVYWYRQLPEEGLKFMVYLQKENIIDESGMPKERFSAEFPKEGPSILRIQQVVRGDSAAYFCASSHRGSYQETQYFGPGTRLLVL.

This chain uses TRBV11-2 with TRBJ1-5; TRBD1 matches 7 bases. The CDR3 loop spans 16 amino acids. V shed 1 base, J shed 4 bases, and the junction held 7 bases outside the gene matches. CDR1 and CDR2 from the germline V gene are SGHAT and FQNNGV. The CDR3 sequence is CASSLGPGGRNQPQHF. The CDR3 coding sequence is TGTGCCAGCAGCTTAGGGCCAGGGGGTCGTAATCAGCCCCAGCATTTT.

The chain uses TRBV27 and TRBJ2-4; 7 nucleotides match TRBD2. V trimming: 5 bases; J trimming: 3 bases; junction bases outside the gene matches: 22. The CDR3 is made up of 20 amino acids. Germline V gives CDR1 MNHEY, CDR2 SMNVEV (reference sequence). CDR3 protein: CASSITSGVLPTGGKNIQYF. Here the CDR3 DNA reads TGTGCCAGCAGTATAACGTCGGGGGTACTCCCAACGGGGGGCAAAAACATTCAGTACTTC.

The rearrangement uses TRBV29-1 and TRBJ2-1, with TRBD1 identical over 7 bases. The ends lost 7 bases at V and 4 bases at J; junction bases unmatched: 10. Germline V CDR1 and CDR2: SQVTM, ANQGSEA. The CDR3 is made up of 14 amino acids. CDR3 sequence (DNA): TGCAGCGCTGGAAGGGGGACAGTATACAATGAGCAGTTCTTC. Its translation: CSAGRGTVYNEQFF.

The CDR3 coding sequence is TGCAGTGCTAGGAGCGTTGGGACCCAGTACTTC. The encoded protein is CSARSVGTQYF. The genes are TRBV20-1 and TRBJ2-5; D not resolved. This CDR3 has 11 amino acids. V was shortened by 3 bases and J by 7 bases, with 9 bases between the two germline ends. Germline V gene sequence: CDR1 DFQATT, CDR2 SNEGSKA (reference sequence).

This clone was recorded a few times. This chain connects TRBV27 to TRBJ2-3, with unresolved D. V was pared by 6 bases and J by 4 bases, with 8 bases between. The V gene's germline CDR1 is MNHEY and CDR2 SMNVEV (reference sequence). This CDR3 has 12 amino acids. The CDR3 loop is CASRTGPDTQYF. The DNA of the CDR3 is TGTGCCAGCAGGACTGGTCCAGATACGCAGTATTTT.

This clone is a singleton in its sample. The V gene is TRBV23-1, the J gene TRBJ2-2, with 12 bases that match TRBD2. TRBV23-1 is an open reading frame whose function is uncertain. After removal of 6 bases from V and 5 bases from J, the junction contained 4 bases not matched to a gene. This CDR3 has 15 amino acids. For the CDR3, the DNA is TGCGCCAGCAGAAGACTAGCGGGGGCTACCGGGGAGCTGTTTTTT. Encoded protein: CASRRLAGATGELFF.

The chain employs TRBV14 and TRBJ2-3; TRBD2 is a possible D gene (6 bases). The CDR3 is made up of 17 amino acids. Germline V CDR1 and CDR2: SGHDN, FVKESK. The ends were cut back, 4 bases at V and 5 bases at J, with 22 bases in the middle. The CDR3 protein is CASSLIQTIRGLDTQYF. CDR3 DNA: TGTGCCAGCAGCCTTATACAGACGATACGGGGGTTAGATACGCAGTATTTT.

The chain joins TRBV7-2 to TRBJ1-2; 9 bases line up with TRBD1. Trimming took 3 bases from V and 0 from J; bases not matched to a gene: 2. Germline CDR1 and CDR2: SGHTA and FQGNSA. The CDR3 contains 15 residues. The CDR3 region has the DNA TGTGCCAGCAGCTTTGGGACAGGGACTAACTATGGCTACACCTTC. Amino acids: CASSFGTGTNYGYTF. Full variable domain (remainder filled in from reference TRBV7-2 and TRBJ1-2): GAGVSQSPSNKVTEKGKDVELRCDPISGHTALYWYRQSLGQGLEFLIYFQGNSAPDKSGLPSDRFSAERTGGSVSTLTIQRTQQEDSAVYLCASSFGTGTNYGYTFGSGTRLTVV.

In DNA form, the CDR3 reads TGTGCCAGCAGCCACGGGACTTCGGAGACCCAGTACTTC. This gives the protein CASSHGTSETQYF. The rearrangement joins TRBV27 to TRBJ2-5, with D possibly matching TRBD2 (6 bases). The germline V and J ends were trimmed by 6 bases and 5 bases, with 13 bases remaining between them. This CDR3 spans 13 amino acids. Germline-derived CDR1 and CDR2 are MNHEY and SMNVEV (reference sequence).